A single sample is the source of the 26 T cell receptor beta chains below, sequenced in a study of regulatory T cells in long-lasting Graves disease. Construction of the TCR beta libraries employed iRepertoire HTBI primers in conjunction with Arm-PCR of CDR3 regions. MiXCR, run by TCRdb on the multiplex PCR reads, gives a single entry per CDR3 protein. The sample yields about 200,000 distinct CDR3 sequences, about 19% seen once. Time point indicated: newly diagnosed GD, antithyroid drugs for less than 3 months. Preparation of the TCR library used RNA extracted from PBMCs. This sample also belongs to another study, concerning T cells in Graves' hyperthyroidism and ophthalmopathy.

The source material was peripheral blood mononuclear cells (PBMCs), sampled at new diagnosis, from a patient treated with antithyroid drugs. The receptors here all came from a woman aged 25 to 39 with Graves disease.

At least ten counts were recorded for this clonotype. The chain recombines TRBV12-3 or TRBV12-4 with TRBJ1-2; D possibly corresponds to TRBD1 (6 bases). The CDR3 is 12 amino acids. The V end lost 8 bases, the J end lost 6 bases, and 13 bases lay between the germline ends. DNA for the CDR3: TGTGCCAGCCGCTCGGGGGCCCATGGCTACACCTTC. Translation gives CASRSGAHGYTF.

This clonotype has at least ten counts. The genes are TRBV10-3 and TRBJ2-5; D gene uncertain. Trimming cost V 4 bases and J 1 base, with 4 bases left between them. The CDR3 consists of 12 residues. The germline CDR1 and CDR2 sequences are ENHRY and SYGVKD. This CDR3 reads CAISGIQETQYF. The CDR3 nucleotides read TGTGCCATCAGTGGGATCCAAGAGACCCAGTACTTC.

In this sample, this clonotype turned up many times. The CDR3 coding sequence is TGTGCCAGTAGTATAGATCACGAGACCTACGAAGCTTTCTTT. This encodes CASSIDHETYEAFF. This chain links TRBV19 with TRBJ1-1; no reliable D call. Germline CDR1 and CDR2: LNHDA and SQIVND (reference sequence). The germline V and J ends were trimmed by 0 bases and 8 bases, with 13 bases remaining between them. The CDR3 totals 14 residues.

At least ten counts were recorded for this clonotype. J is TRBJ2-5 and V is TRBV14; D not certain. Trimming removed 3 bases at V and 5 bases at J, with 10 bases between. CDR3 length: 13 residues. Germline lookup yields CDR1 SGHDN and CDR2 FVKESK. CDR3 DNA: TGTGCCAGCAGCCAGTCGCTGGGGGAGACCCAGTACTTC. Its translation: CASSQSLGETQYF.

The chain recombines TRBV12-3 or TRBV12-4 with TRBJ1-4; 8 nucleotides line up with TRBD1. The CDR3 consists of 15 residues. The V and J ends lost 4 bases and 0 bases, in that order; junction bases with no gene match: 1. CDR3 protein: CASSWGQATNEKLFF. The CDR3 DNA follows: TGTGCCAGCAGTTGGGGACAGGCAACTAATGAAAAACTGTTTTTT.

The V gene is TRBV20-1, the J gene TRBJ1-4; the D is unclear. The germline CDR1 and CDR2 sequences are DFQATT and SNEGSKA (reference sequence). This CDR3 has 12 residues. V was shortened by 5 bases and J by 8 bases, with 12 bases between the two germline ends. The CDR3 is CSAALTGEKLFF. The CDR3 region has the DNA TGCAGTGCTGCACTCACGGGGGAAAAACTGTTTTTT.

In nucleotides, the CDR3 is TGTGCCAGCTCACCACCGGGGCGTAGTAATAATTCACCCCTCCACTTT. Translated: CASSPPGRSNNSPLHF. The V call is TRBV18, the J call TRBJ1-6; D is possibly TRBD1 (5 bases). Germline values: CDR1 KGHSH, CDR2 LQKENI. The V and J ends lost 0 bases and 5 bases respectively, with 11 bases between them. This CDR3 is 16 amino acids long.

As to this clonotype: This could be a read error, since a much larger clone is one nucleotide away. This chain joins TRBV10-3 and TRBJ1-3; 9 nucleotides align to TRBD1. The CDR3 is 15 residues long. Per the germline V gene, CDR1 is ENHRY and CDR2 is SYGVKD. The CDR3 coding sequence is TGTGTCATCAGCCGGGACAGGGTTGGCGGAAACACCATATATTTT. Amino acid sequence: CVISRDRVGGNTIYF.

This clonotype was counted many times. The chain has TRBV28 and TRBJ1-1; D perhaps matches TRBD1 (5 bases). The CDR3 is made up of 14 amino acids. Germline assignment: CDR1 MDHEN and CDR2 SYDVKM. The V end was cut by 5 bases, the J end by 1 base, with 11 bases between. The CDR3: CASSIRVRNTEAFF. DNA of the CDR3: TGTGCCAGCAGTATCAGGGTGAGGAACACTGAAGCTTTCTTT.

Many counts were recorded for this clonotype. This chain uses TRBV12-3 or TRBV12-4 with TRBJ1-5, with D tentatively TRBD1 (6 bases). V lost 8 bases to trimming and J lost 7 bases, with 12 bases between them. The CDR3 sequence is 12 residues long. CDR3 nucleotide sequence: TGTGCCAGCTCTGAGGGGGGCCAGCCCCAGCATTTT. This codes for CASSEGGQPQHF.

With respect to this clonotype: This likely traces to a read error, being one base from a far larger clone. The J gene is TRBJ1-5, the V gene TRBV7-9; D remains unclear. The ends were cut back, 1 base at V and 0 bases at J, with 10 bases in the middle. The CDR3 totals 16 residues. CDR1 and CDR2 from the germline V gene are SEHNR and FQNEAQ (reference sequence). This CDR3 is CASSLGWRRSNQPQHF. The CDR3 coding sequence is TGTGCCAGCAGCTTAGGATGGAGACGTAGCAATCAGCCCCAGCATTTT.

This clonotype was seen ten or more times. This chain connects TRBV19 to TRBJ1-1; D gene uncertain. The germline gives CDR1 LNHDA, CDR2 SQIVND (reference sequence). CDR3 length equals 13 residues. Trimming left V 5 bases short and J 13 bases short, with 20 bases between. CDR3 DNA sequence: TGTGCCAGTAGTTCCGACCCCGGTGGAGTCGGTTTCTTT. It yields the protein CASSSDPGGVGFF.

This clonotype turned up a few times. This CDR3 is CASNEASFNQPQHF. The DNA of the CDR3 is TGTGCCAGTAATGAGGCTTCTTTCAATCAGCCCCAGCATTTT. The gene calls are TRBV19 and TRBJ1-5, with D unresolved. The CDR3 is 14 amino acids. Trimming shortened V by 7 bases and J by 3 bases, and 13 bases separated the two germline ends. Germline loops: CDR1 LNHDA, CDR2 SQIVND (reference sequence).

There are a few counts of this clonotype. The genes are TRBV5-1 and TRBJ2-5; 11 nucleotides agree with TRBD1. The junction had 6 bases not matched to a gene; V was cut back by 3 bases and J by 5 bases. CDR3 length equals 15 residues. Germline CDR1 is SGHRS and CDR2 is YFSETQ. CDR3 DNA sequence: TGCGCCAGCAGCTCGGACAGGGGGCTGGTGGAGACCCAGTACTTC. As protein: CASSSDRGLVETQYF.

The chain uses TRBV5-1 and TRBJ1-2, with 7 bases identical to TRBD1. Looked up from germline, CDR1 is SGHRS and CDR2 is YFSETQ. The CDR3 spans 13 residues. V was clipped by 2 bases and J by 7 bases; unmatched bases: 5. For the CDR3, the DNA is TGCGCCAGCAGCTTAGGGACAGAACGTGGCTACACCTTC. It specifies CASSLGTERGYTF.

This clonotype was observed at least ten times. One end of the junction does not line up with germline, which may come from a read error. The genes are TRBV7-9 and TRBJ2-7, with D possibly TRBD1 on 5 matching bases. The CDR3 runs 15 residues. Germline V CDR1 and CDR2: SEHNR, FQNEAQ (reference sequence). The CDR3 nucleotides read TGTGCCAACAGCTTACCCCGCGCAGGGTCTTACGAGCAGTACTTC. Translating it yields CANSLPRAGSYEQYF. The whole variable domain, remainder taken from reference TRBV7-9 and TRBJ2-7, is DTGVSQNPRHKITKRGQNVTFRCDPISEHNRLYWYRQTLGQGPEFLTYFQNEAQLEKSRLLSDRFSAERPKGSFSTLEIQRTEQGDSAMYLCANSLPRAGSYEQYFGPGTRLTVT.

This clonotype has ten or more counts. This sequence joins TRBV27 and TRBJ2-3; weak D call: TRBD2 (5 bases). This CDR3 contains 13 residues. Trimming took 3 bases from V and 5 from J, leaving 9 bases between them. Germline CDR1 reads MNHEY; CDR2 reads SMNVEV (reference sequence). The CDR3 nucleotides read TGTGCCAGCAGTTTTTTCGGGAAAGATACGCAGTATTTT. It encodes CASSFFGKDTQYF.

In its sample, this clonotype was seen many times. V usage is TRBV27 and J usage is TRBJ2-1; no clear D gene. This CDR3 is 14 amino acids long. CDR1 MNHEY and CDR2 SMNVEV come from the germline V gene (reference sequence). The V and J ends lost 6 bases and 2 bases respectively, with 11 bases between them. Here the CDR3 reads CASRMDGTYNEQFF. The CDR3 DNA follows: TGTGCCAGCAGGATGGACGGAACCTACAATGAGCAGTTCTTC.

The table lists this clonotype with many counts. The chain uses TRBV2 and TRBJ2-2; D not certain. The CDR3 length is 13 residues. V lost 8 bases, J lost 0 bases, and 7 bases lay in between. The germline V gene has CDR1 SNHLY and CDR2 FYNNEI. DNA of the CDR3: TGTGCCAGCCACCGCTCGAACACCGGGGAGCTGTTTTTT. This sequence encodes CASHRSNTGELFF.

This clonotype was seen repeatedly, ten times or more. The chain is built from TRBV11-2 and TRBJ1-6, with TRBD1 matching 7 bases. This CDR3 has 15 residues. CDR1 is SGHAT, CDR2 FQNNGV, per germline. Germline trimming cut 1 base from V and 9 bases from J; bases unmatched to any gene: 6. CDR3 in amino acids: CASSLGEGARSPLHF. DNA of the CDR3: TGTGCCAGCAGCTTAGGGGAGGGGGCGCGTTCACCCCTCCACTTT.

Ten or more counts support this clonotype. This rearrangement joins TRBV7-2 to TRBJ1-1, with a possible D match to TRBD1 (5 bases). The CDR3 loop spans 14 amino acids. Deletions cut 8 bases from V and 6 bases from J, with 19 bases between. Germline V gene lookup returns CDR1 SGHTA and CDR2 FQGNSA. The CDR3 DNA reads TGTGCCAGCCGTATGCGGGGGAAGAGGGCTGAAGCTTTCTTT. Translation gives CASRMRGKRAEAFF.

Points on this clonotype: This may come from a read error, since a much larger clone is one base off. CDR3 sequence reads: CASSQPGSGEYYEQYF. The CDR3 nucleotides are TGCGCCAGCAGCCAACCTGGGTCAGGAGAATACTACGAGCAGTACTTC. The chain recombines TRBV4-1 with TRBJ2-7; D is uncertain. Germline CDR1 MGHRA, CDR2 YSYEKL. The CDR3 consists of 16 residues. The V gene lost 2 bases and the J gene lost 3 bases, with 17 bases spanning the gap.

Ten or more counts support this clonotype. V gene TRBV6-5 combines with J gene TRBJ1-2; unclear D gene. CDR1 MNHEY and CDR2 SVGAGI come from the germline V gene. CDR3 length: 15 amino acids. Between the trimmed V and J ends, which lost 0 bases and 2 bases, there was a span of 10 bases. DNA of the CDR3: TGTGCCAGCAGTTACTCCCGATTAGAAAACTATGGCTACACCTTC. Amino acids: CASSYSRLENYGYTF.

This clonotype has just a few counts. The rearrangement uses TRBV28 and TRBJ2-7; 8 positions match TRBD2. The CDR3 loop spans 17 amino acids. J gave up 3 bases and V 5 bases, and 15 bases lay outside the gene matches. Germline-derived CDR1 and CDR2 are MDHEN and SYDVKM. CDR3 bases: TGTGCCAGCAGTCCCCGGGGGGGGCTCGAGGGAATCTACGAGCAGTACTTC. Amino acid sequence: CASSPRGGLEGIYEQYF.

The J gene is TRBJ1-3, the V gene TRBV6-1, with TRBD1 identical over 8 bases. This CDR3 is 18 amino acids long. Germline CDR1 and CDR2: MNHNS and SASEGT. The trim removed 6 bases at V and 5 bases at J, leaving 18 bases unmatched. The CDR3 protein is CASSPRIGQGGNRNTIYF. CDR3 DNA sequence: TGTGCCAGCAGCCCCAGAATTGGACAGGGTGGAAATAGAAACACCATATATTTT.

The sample holds many counts of this clonotype. V and J are TRBV30 and TRBJ1-1; no firm D call. Germline V gene lookup returns CDR1 GTSNPN and CDR2 SVGIG (reference sequence). Trimming left V 3 bases short and J 1 base short, with 15 bases between. The CDR3 length is 15 residues. The CDR3: CAWRGMGIGNTEAFF. CDR3 in DNA: TGTGCCTGGAGGGGGATGGGAATTGGGAACACTGAAGCTTTCTTT.